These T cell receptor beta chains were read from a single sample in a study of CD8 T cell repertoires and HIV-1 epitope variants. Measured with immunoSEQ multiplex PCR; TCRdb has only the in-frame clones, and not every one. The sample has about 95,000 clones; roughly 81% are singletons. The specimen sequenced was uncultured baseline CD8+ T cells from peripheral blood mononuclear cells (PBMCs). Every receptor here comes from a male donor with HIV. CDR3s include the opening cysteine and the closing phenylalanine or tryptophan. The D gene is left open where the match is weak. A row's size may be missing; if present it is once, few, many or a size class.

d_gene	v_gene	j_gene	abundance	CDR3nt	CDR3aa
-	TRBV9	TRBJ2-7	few	TGTGCCAGCAGCGTCGGACAGTTCTCCTACGAGCAGTACTTC	CASSVGQFSYEQYF
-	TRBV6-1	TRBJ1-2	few	TGTGCCGGGTCGGGCAGGGTACTTGAAGGCTACACCTTC	CAGSGRVLEGYTF
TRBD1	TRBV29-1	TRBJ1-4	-	TGCAGCGTTGCAACACCGGGACAGGGAGGAGAAAAACTGTTTTTT	CSVATPGQGGEKLFF
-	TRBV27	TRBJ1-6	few	TGTGCCAGCAGTTTATCGGGCAGGAATTCACCCCTCCACTTT	CASSLSGRNSPLHF
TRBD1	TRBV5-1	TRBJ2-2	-	TGCGCCAGCACCGGACAGGGGGCGGTTCTGAACACCGGGGAGCTGTTTTTT	CASTGQGAVLNTGELFF
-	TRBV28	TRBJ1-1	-	TGTGCCAGCAGTTTTACGGTTGGAGGCGCTGGTTCTGAAGCTTTCTTT	CASSFTVGGAGSEAFF
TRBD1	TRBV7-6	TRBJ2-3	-	TGTGCCAGCAGCTTAGCGGGACAGGTCGATACGCAGTATTTT	CASSLAGQVDTQYF
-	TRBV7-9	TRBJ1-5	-	TGTGCCAGCAGTTACGGTGGTGTGGGCAATCAGCCCCAGCATTTT	CASSYGGVGNQPQHF
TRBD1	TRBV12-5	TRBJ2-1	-	TGTGCTAGTGCCCTCGGGACAGAGTCCAATGAGCAGTTCTTC	CASALGTESNEQFF
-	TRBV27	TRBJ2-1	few	TGTGCCAGCAGTACCTCCCTCGACTCCCCGGAAGTCCATGAGCAGTTCTTC	CASSTSLDSPEVHEQFF
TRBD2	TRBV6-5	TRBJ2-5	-	TGTGCCAGCAGCAACGGGGGGGCGTACGAGACCCAGTACTTC	CASSNGGAYETQYF
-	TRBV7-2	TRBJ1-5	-	TGTGCCAGCAGCTTACGGGGGAGGGACGGCAATCAGCCCCAGCATTTT	CASSLRGRDGNQPQHF
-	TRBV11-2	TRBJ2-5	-	TGTGCCAGCAGCTTAGACAGTCCAATTACCTACCAAGAGACCCAGTACTTC	CASSLDSPITYQETQYF
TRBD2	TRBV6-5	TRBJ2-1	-	TGTGCCAGCAGTTCAACCGGGACTAGCGGTTACAATGAGCAGTTCTTC	CASSSTGTSGYNEQFF
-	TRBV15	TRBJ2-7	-	TGTGCCACCAGCAGGGGGAGTTCGCCGGAGCAGTACTTC	CATSRGSSPEQYF
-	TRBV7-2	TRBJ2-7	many	TGTGCCAGCAGCTTAGTACTGGGAGAGGACTACGAGCAGTACTTC	CASSLVLGEDYEQYF
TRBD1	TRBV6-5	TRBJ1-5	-	TGTGCCAGTGGGACAGGGGGAAGCAATCAGCCCCAGCATTTT	CASGTGGSNQPQHF
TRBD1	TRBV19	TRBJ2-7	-	TGTGCCAGTAGTATAGGACAGGGCCGCTACGAGCAGTACTTC	CASSIGQGRYEQYF
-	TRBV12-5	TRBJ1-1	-	TGTGCTAGTGGCCTATTGGGGGCTGGCACTGAAGCTTTCTTT	CASGLLGAGTEAFF
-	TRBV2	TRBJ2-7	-	TGTGCCAGCAGTGATACACCCGGGTGGGGGGAGCAGTACTTC	CASSDTPGWGEQYF
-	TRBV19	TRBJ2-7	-	TGTGCCAGTAGTCCCGGAAACTTGGGCCTCTACGAGCAGTACTTC	CASSPGNLGLYEQYF
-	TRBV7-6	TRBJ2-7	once	TGTGCCAGCAGCTTAGGGGGCGGACCTACCTACGAGCAGTACTTC	CASSLGGGPTYEQYF
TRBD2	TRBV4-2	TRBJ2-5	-	TGTGCCAGCAGCGATACAGCGGGAGGGCCATGGGAGACCCAGTACTTC	CASSDTAGGPWETQYF
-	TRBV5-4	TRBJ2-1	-	TGTGCCAGCAGGATGGACAGCCACAATGAGCAGTTCTTC	CASRMDSHNEQFF
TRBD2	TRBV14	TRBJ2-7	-	TGTGCCAGCAGCCAAGATCGGGGAGGGTTCTACGAGCAGTACTTC	CASSQDRGGFYEQYF
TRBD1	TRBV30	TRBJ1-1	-	TGTGCCTGGAAGGACAGGGGCAACACTGAAGCTTTCTTT	CAWKDRGNTEAFF
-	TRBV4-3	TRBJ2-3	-	TGCGCCAGCAGCCAAGATTGGGGAGATACGCAGTATTTT	CASSQDWGDTQYF
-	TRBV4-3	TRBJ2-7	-	TGCGCCAGCAGCCAAGACCAGGACTTAGCATCCTACGAGCAGTACTTC	CASSQDQDLASYEQYF
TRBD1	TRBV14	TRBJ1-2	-	TGTGCCAGCAGCGTTCACGGGTCAGGGGGAGGTAGCTACACCTTC	CASSVHGSGGGSYTF
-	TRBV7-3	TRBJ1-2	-	TGTGCCAGCAGCGTACCAGGGGAAGGGCGGAACTATGGCTACACCTTC	CASSVPGEGRNYGYTF
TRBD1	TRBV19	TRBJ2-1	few	TGTGCCAGTACCCCGGGACAGACTTACAATGAGCAGTTCTTC	CASTPGQTYNEQFF
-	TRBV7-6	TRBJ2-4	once	TGTGCCAGCAGCTTAGTTACGATAGGGGCCAAAAACATTCAGTACTTC	CASSLVTIGAKNIQYF
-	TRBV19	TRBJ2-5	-	TGTGCCAGTAGTATAAGAGAGACCCAGTACTTC	CASSIRETQYF
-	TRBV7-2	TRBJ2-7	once	TGTGCCAGCCGCCCGTGGGGAAACTCCTACGAGCAGTACTTC	CASRPWGNSYEQYF
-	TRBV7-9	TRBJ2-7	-	TGTGCCAGCAGCTACCCGGGACGGGGAATCGAGCAGTACTTC	CASSYPGRGIEQYF
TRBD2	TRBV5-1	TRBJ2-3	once	TGCGCCAGCAGCACTGGGACTAGGACAGATACGCAGTATTTT	CASSTGTRTDTQYF
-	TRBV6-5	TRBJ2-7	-	TGTGCCAGCAGTTACTCGCTCCGGGACGGTTGGGAGTACTTC	CASSYSLRDGWEYF
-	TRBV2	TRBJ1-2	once	TGTGCCAGCAGTGTGGACAGCATCTATGGCTACACCTTC	CASSVDSIYGYTF
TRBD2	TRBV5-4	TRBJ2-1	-	TGTGCCAGCAGCTACACTAGCGGGAGGGTCAATGAGCAGTTCTTC	CASSYTSGRVNEQFF